The 23 T cell receptor beta chains reported below all come from one sample, sequenced in a study of regulatory T cells in long-lasting Graves disease. Assembly of TCR beta libraries relied on iRepertoire HTBI primers together with Arm-PCR of CDR3 regions. TCRdb independently ran MiXCR on the multiplex PCR reads; one entry per CDR3 protein. The table shows some 450,000 distinct CDR3 sequences, with 15% to 20% occurring only once. Documented time point: newly diagnosed GD, antithyroid drugs for less than 3 months. PBMCs were the source of the RNA used for TCR sequencing. The same specimen was also included in a second study, on T cells in Graves' hyperthyroidism and ophthalmopathy.

Sequencing used peripheral blood mononuclear cells (PBMCs), obtained at new diagnosis, from a patient treated with antithyroid drugs. Source of these receptors: a woman aged 30 to 39 with Graves disease.

Regarding this clonotype: A much larger clone sits a single nucleotide away, making a read error possible. The rearrangement uses TRBV2 and TRBJ1-2, with D perhaps TRBD1 (5 bases). This CDR3 spans 14 amino acids. The V end lost 5 bases, the J end lost 12 bases, and 22 bases lay between the germline ends. Germline values: CDR1 SNHLY, CDR2 FYNNEI. CDR3 region: CASSRGQGSGGHTF. The CDR3 nucleotides read TGTGCCAGCAGTCGGGGCCAGGGTAGCGGCGGCCACACCTTC.

This clonotype was seen once. The V and J genes are TRBV29-1 and TRBJ2-5; the D call may be TRBD1 or TRBD2 (5 bases each). Germline CDR1 and CDR2: SQVTM and ANQGSEA. CDR3 length: 13 residues. Here the CDR3 reads CRSGTTYQETQYF. DNA of the CDR3: TGCAGGTCGGGGACGACATACCAAGAGACCCAGTACTTC.

This clonotype was seen many times. The chain carries TRBV28 and TRBJ2-7; D possibly corresponds to TRBD1 (6 bases). This CDR3 is built from 13 residues. Germline assignment: CDR1 MDHEN and CDR2 SYDVKM. Between the trimmed V and J ends, which lost 5 bases and 6 bases, there was a span of 14 bases. The CDR3 spells CASSPPRGTEQYF. The CDR3 nucleotides read TGTGCCAGCAGTCCACCTAGGGGGACCGAGCAGTACTTC. Variable domain in full (rest from reference TRBV28 and TRBJ2-7): DVKVTQSSRYLVKRTGEKVFLECVQDMDHENMFWYRQDPGLGLRLIYFSYDVKMKEKGDIPEGYSVSREKKERFSLILESASTNQTSMYLCASSPPRGTEQYFGPGTRLTVT.

The chain carries TRBV28 and TRBJ2-7; 11 nucleotides align to TRBD1. V lost 5 bases and J lost 5; bases outside the gene matches: 11. Germline V lookup: CDR1 MDHEN, CDR2 SYDVKM. This CDR3 spans 16 amino acids. In DNA form, the CDR3 reads TGTGCCAGCAGTAATCTCCGGGGACAGGGGGAGGACGAGCAGTACTTC. Translation: CASSNLRGQGEDEQYF.

This clonotype was recorded at least ten times. An end of the junction differs from the germline gene, which may be a read error. The CDR3 here is CASSLMPSGKLLLF. The DNA for the CDR3 is TGTGCCAGCAGCTTAATGCCTAGCGGGAAGTTATTACTCTTC. J is TRBJ2-1 and V is TRBV7-2, with 9 nucleotides matching TRBD2. The germline CDR1 and CDR2 sequences are SGHTA and FQGNSA. CDR3 size: 14 residues.

This clonotype was recorded a few times. The chain employs TRBV19 and TRBJ1-1; a weak D match, TRBD1 (6 bases). V was trimmed by 6 bases and J by 4 bases, leaving 18 bases between them. This CDR3 region has 15 residues. From germline, CDR1 is LNHDA and CDR2 SQIVND (reference sequence). The CDR3 region is CASRDPQGRSTEAFF. For the CDR3, the DNA is TGTGCCAGTAGGGACCCACAGGGACGGAGCACTGAAGCTTTCTTT.

The rearrangement uses TRBV28 and TRBJ2-5; D might be TRBD1 (5 bases). The CDR3 runs 14 residues. The V gene lost 7 bases and the J gene lost 2 bases, with 14 bases spanning the gap. Germline V gives CDR1 MDHEN, CDR2 SYDVKM. CDR3 sequence reads: CASTTGQTQETQYF. The CDR3 nucleotides read TGTGCCAGCACCACCGGACAAACACAAGAGACCCAGTACTTC.

Ten or more counts support this clonotype. This rearrangement joins TRBV20-1 to TRBJ1-1; D is undetermined. The CDR3 is 11 residues long. Germline V gene lookup returns CDR1 DFQATT and CDR2 SNEGSKA (reference sequence). The chain's CDR3 is CRTTSGTEAFF. Written as DNA, the CDR3 is TGCAGGACGACCTCGGGGACTGAAGCTTTCTTT.

This clonotype appeared many times. V and J are TRBV12-3 or TRBV12-4 and TRBJ2-1, with D perhaps TRBD1 (6 bases). V was pared by 3 bases and J by 7 bases, with 16 bases between. This CDR3 has 15 residues. Here the CDR3 DNA reads TGTGCCAGCAGTTTGGTCAGGGGATTCCTAAATGAGCAGTTCTTC. The encoded protein is CASSLVRGFLNEQFF.

In this sample, this clonotype turned up many times. This sequence joins TRBV7-9 and TRBJ2-7; D might be TRBD1 or TRBD2, each matching 5 bases. This CDR3 is built from 14 residues. Looked up from germline, CDR1 is SEHNR and CDR2 is FQNEAQ (reference sequence). V was pared by 5 bases and J by 1 base, with 12 bases between. The CDR3 bases are TGTGCCAGCAGCGGAGAGGGGAGTTCCTACGAGCAGTACTTC. Translation gives CASSGEGSSYEQYF. The variable domain in full, with the rest retrieved from reference TRBV7-9 and TRBJ2-7, is DTGVSQNPRHKITKRGQNVTFRCDPISEHNRLYWYRQTLGQGPEFLTYFQNEAQLEKSRLLSDRFSAERPKGSFSTLEIQRTEQGDSAMYLCASSGEGSSYEQYFGPGTRLTVT.

Worth noting for this clonotype: This may be a read error, as it is one base from a much larger clone. The chain uses TRBV28 and TRBJ1-2, with 8 bases lining up with TRBD1. This CDR3 is 13 amino acids long. Germline-derived CDR1 and CDR2 are MDHEN and SYDVKM. The CDR3 nucleotides read TGTGCCAGCAGGACAGGGGAAAGGGGTGGCCACACCTTC. Amino acid sequence: CASRTGERGGHTF.

This clonotype appeared many times. The chain couples TRBV11-3 to TRBJ2-3, with 11 bases identical to TRBD2. V lost 5 bases and J lost 8; bases outside the gene matches: 6. CDR3 length: 14 amino acids. Germline V CDR1 and CDR2: SGHNT, YENEEA. The CDR3 reads CASSLTSGTATQYF. CDR3 DNA sequence: TGTGCCAGCAGCCTGACTAGCGGGACGGCTACGCAGTATTTT. Combining the CDR3 with reference TRBV11-3 and TRBJ2-3 gives the whole variable domain EAGVVQSPRYKIIEKKQPVAFWCNPISGHNTLYWYLQNLGQGPELLIRYENEEAVDDSQLPKDRFSAERLKGVDSTLKIQPAELGDSAVYLCASSLTSGTATQYFGPGTRLTVL.

The table lists this clonotype with many counts. V usage is TRBV11-2 and J usage is TRBJ2-7; D ambiguous. This CDR3 region has 15 residues. Germline V gene sequence: CDR1 SGHAT, CDR2 FQNNGV. Trimming took off 4 bases at V and 2 bases at J, with 15 bases between the two ends. The CDR3 region has the DNA TGTGCCAGCAGCTACCGCCGGGCGGATCCCTACGAGCAGTACTTC. It codes for CASSYRRADPYEQYF.

This clonotype was counted many times. The gene calls are TRBV15 and TRBJ1-2, with D unclear. Germline V CDR1 and CDR2: LNHNV, YYDKDF (reference sequence). The CDR3 has 14 residues. Deletions cut 1 base from V and 2 bases from J, with 8 bases between. The CDR3 sequence is CATSRGTENYGYTF. The CDR3 region has the DNA TGTGCCACCAGCAGAGGGACGGAGAACTATGGCTACACCTTC. The entire variable domain, with the rest obtained from reference TRBV15 and TRBJ1-2, is as follows: DAMVIQNPRYQVTQFGKPVTLSCSQTLNHNVMYWYQQKSSQAPKLLFHYYDKDFNNEADTPDNFQSRRPNTSFCFLDIRSPGLGDTAMYLCATSRGTENYGYTFGSGTRLTVV.

Of note for this clonotype: A single base separates this from a much larger clone, so it may be a read error. This sequence joins TRBV11-3 and TRBJ2-3; 10 bases match TRBD2. After removal of 5 bases from V and 4 bases from J, the junction contained 9 bases not matched to a gene. From germline, CDR1 is SGHNT and CDR2 YENEEA. CDR3 length: 16 amino acids. The CDR3 region has the DNA TGTGCCAGCAGCCTCGGACTAGCGGAGGGCTCAGATACGCAGTATTTT. Its protein product is CASSLGLAEGSDTQYF.

This clonotype occurred many times. The genes are TRBV5-1 and TRBJ1-1; 9 bases are shared with TRBD1. Germline loops: CDR1 SGHRS, CDR2 YFSETQ. The CDR3 covers 14 residues. J lost 3 bases, V lost 4 bases, and 4 bases had no gene match. CDR3 in DNA: TGCGCCAGCAGCGTCAGGACAGGGGACACTGAAGCTTTCTTT. This encodes CASSVRTGDTEAFF.

This clonotype was recorded at least ten times. The V call is TRBV28, the J call TRBJ2-7; D might be TRBD1 (6 bases). Germline V gene lookup returns CDR1 MDHEN and CDR2 SYDVKM. The CDR3 length is 13 residues. Trimming shortened V by 5 bases and J by 2 bases, and 10 bases separated the two germline ends. The CDR3 spells CASSRQVTYEQYF. For the CDR3, the DNA is TGTGCCAGCAGTAGACAGGTTACCTACGAGCAGTACTTC.

Comment on this clonotype: Since a much larger clone is just one base distant, this may be a read error. This CDR3 is CASWDGESYNEQYF. In DNA, the CDR3 is TGTGCCAGCTGGGACGGGGAATCCTACAATGAGCAGTACTTC. The V and J genes are TRBV12-3 or TRBV12-4 and TRBJ2-7, with D perhaps given as TRBD1 or TRBD2 (5 bases each). The V gene lost 8 bases and the J gene lost 7 bases, with 21 bases spanning the gap. The CDR3 runs 14 residues.

This clonotype was seen repeatedly, ten times or more. This rearrangement joins TRBV20-1 to TRBJ2-6; no reliable D call. Trimming took off 6 bases at V and 3 bases at J, with 6 bases between the two ends. CDR3 length equals 12 residues. Germline CDR1 DFQATT, CDR2 SNEGSKA (reference sequence). The CDR3 DNA is TGCAGTGCGTATAGTGGGGCCAACGTCCTGACTTTC. Translation: CSAYSGANVLTF.

CDR3 coding DNA: TGTGCCATCACAGCTAGCGGGAGAAGAGAACCCGGTGAGCAGTTCTTC. It translates to CAITASGRREPGEQFF. The chain couples TRBV10-3 to TRBJ2-1; 10 bases agree with TRBD2. The CDR3 runs 16 residues. Trimming took 7 bases from V and 9 from J; bases not matched to a gene: 15. The germline gives CDR1 ENHRY, CDR2 SYGVKD.

This clonotype was counted a few times. A much larger clone differs from this one at a single base, so this may be a read error. The rearrangement uses TRBV20-1 and TRBJ2-1, with TRBD2 matching 7 bases. The J call is doubtful: the DNA matches TRBJ2-5 better. Per the germline V gene, CDR1 is DFQATT and CDR2 is SNEGSKA (reference sequence). The CDR3 covers 17 residues. CDR3 sequence reads: CSASKRGSSLVEETQYF. The CDR3 nucleotides read TGCAGTGCTAGCAAGCGGGGAAGCTCGTTGGTGGAAGAGACCCAGTACTTC.

This clonotype appeared once. A much larger clone sits a single nucleotide away, making a read error possible. The chain recombines TRBV20-1 with TRBJ2-1, with 7 bases that match TRBD2. CDR1 is DFQATT and CDR2 is SNEGSKA in the germline V gene (reference sequence). The CDR3 extends over 16 amino acids. The CDR3 coding sequence is TGCAGTGCTAGCGATATCCGGGACTACTCCTACAATGGGCAGTTCTTC. Amino acid sequence: CSASDIRDYSYNGQFF.

This clonotype was counted ten times or more. This chain joins TRBV5-1 and TRBJ2-2, with D possibly TRBD1 on 7 matching bases. The CDR3 contains 14 residues. Germline V CDR1 and CDR2: SGHRS, YFSETQ. Trimming pared 6 bases from V and 7 bases from J, leaving 16 bases between. CDR3 region: CASKSGGGDGELFF. CDR3 DNA sequence: TGCGCCAGCAAATCTGGAGGGGGCGACGGGGAGCTGTTTTTT.